A single sample gave rise to the 7 T cell receptor beta chains below, sequenced in a study of CD8+ T cells in alopecia areata. In each case, RNA was isolated and then reverse transcribed into cDNA as the sequencing template. Here immunoSEQ multiplex PCR was the method, and the copy in TCRdb shows in-frame clones only, minus some. The data contain 200,000 or so clones, 50% to 70% of them singletons. The sequencing here drew on CD4+ T cells sorted from blood, taken at week 0. The receptors originated from a human donor with alopecia areata.

This chain uses TRBV5-1 with TRBJ2-1; D ambiguous. Germline V CDR1 and CDR2: SGHRS, YFSETQ. V was shortened by 1 base and J by 8 bases, with 4 bases between the two germline ends. The CDR3 length is 11 residues. The CDR3 loop is CASSLSDEQFF. CDR3 in DNA: TGCGCCAGCAGCTTGTCAGATGAGCAGTTCTTC.

The CDR3 is CASSLDGTNTEAFF. The CDR3 nucleotides are TGTGCCAGCAGCTTAGACGGAACGAACACTGAAGCTTTCTTT. The rearrangement uses TRBV7-9 and TRBJ1-1; D ambiguous. CDR1 is SEHNR and CDR2 is FQNEAQ in the germline V gene (reference sequence). V was shortened by 1 base and J by 1 base, with 7 bases between the two germline ends. The CDR3 extends over 14 amino acids.

This clone was seen a handful of times. J is TRBJ2-2 and V is TRBV18; no reliable D call. Trimming left V 0 bases short and J 4 bases short, with 3 bases between. Germline values: CDR1 KGHSH, CDR2 LQKENI. This CDR3 spans 13 amino acids. The CDR3 DNA reads as TGTGCCAGCTCACCACCGGGCACCGGGGAGCTGTTTTTT. As protein: CASSPPGTGELFF.

The chain uses TRBV4-1 and TRBJ1-2, with D tentatively TRBD1 (6 bases). The ends were cut back, 4 bases at V and 0 bases at J, with 18 bases in the middle. The CDR3 has 17 residues. Germline values: CDR1 MGHRA, CDR2 YSYEKL. CDR3 region: CASSPYTTGATNYGYTF. The DNA of the CDR3 is TGCGCCAGCAGCCCATACACGACAGGTGCTACTAACTATGGCTACACCTTC.

Only a few counts were recorded for this clone. The chain joins TRBV30 to TRBJ1-1; no clear D gene. In germline, CDR1 is GTSNPN, CDR2 SVGIG (reference sequence). This CDR3 has 13 residues. Between the trimmed V and J ends, which lost 5 bases and 1 base, there was a span of 11 bases. CDR3 bases: TGTGCCTGGTCTAAGGAGGCGAACACTGAAGCTTTCTTT. It translates to CAWSKEANTEAFF. Complete variable domain (other parts from reference TRBV30 and TRBJ1-1): SQTIHQWPATLVQPVGSPLSLECTVEGTSNPNLYWYRQAAGRGLQLLFYSVGIGQISSEVPQNLSASRPQDRQFILSSKKLLLSDSGFYLCAWSKEANTEAFFGQGTRLTVV.

The V gene is TRBV5-1, the J gene TRBJ2-7; tentative D call: TRBD1 (6 bases). Germline V lookup: CDR1 SGHRS, CDR2 YFSETQ. This CDR3 has 16 amino acids. V dropped 1 base and J dropped 1 base, with 15 bases sitting between them. The CDR3 coding sequence is TGCGCCAGCAGCTTGAGCGGACAGAGGGTATCCTACGAGCAGTACTTC. Translating it yields CASSLSGQRVSYEQYF.

Only one count was recorded for this clone. V gene TRBV30 combines with J gene TRBJ1-1; D remains unclear. Germline V lookup: CDR1 GTSNPN, CDR2 SVGIG (reference sequence). The CDR3 is 14 residues long. With 5 bases removed from V and 6 bases from J, the gap between germline ends came to 19 bases. CDR3: CAWSHEVSGAEAFF. The CDR3 DNA reads as TGTGCCTGGTCCCACGAGGTCTCGGGTGCTGAAGCTTTCTTT.